The text below deals with one T cell receptor beta chain. TCRdb reprocessed the RACE reads with MiXCR, giving one entry per CDR3 protein. The sample contains about 40,000 distinct CDR3 sequences, about 10% of which appear only once. The data belong to a study of human T cells and chemical hapten exposure. This CDR3 is 12 amino acids long. Germline CDR1 is SQVTM and CDR2 is ANQGSEA. V gave up 7 bases and J gave up 5 bases, with 15 bases separating them. Time point given: pre-sensitization, week 0. Treatment here: therapeutic diphenylcyclopropenone sensitization with weekly scalp DPC. The clonotype originates from a man between 25 and 39 years old with alopecia areata. Some clones in this sample may be carry-over from other donors' samples. The rearrangement links TRBV29-1 to TRBJ2-7; no definite D call. The sequenced sample was whole blood, obtained in connection with sensitization to the hapten diphenylcyclopropenone (DPC). Here the CDR3 DNA reads TGCAGCGCCACGATAGGGCCTCACGAGCAGTACTTC. Amino acid sequence: CSATIGPHEQYF.